Listed here is a single TCR beta chain. No antigen is known for it. The CDR3 sequence is 15 residues long. Germline CDR1 reads MNHEY; CDR2 reads SVGAGI. V lost 8 bases, J lost 1 base, and 17 bases lay in between. This specimen belongs to a study of cytomegalovirus exposure and HLA in healthy donors. Study-wide results and caveats: Cytomegalovirus association was assigned to about 180 TCR beta chains.

Though nominally healthy at sampling, donors likely had unrecorded immune exposures. In the PCR, 60 Vbeta and 13 Jbeta primers were used. Assay: immunoSEQ multiplex PCR; the TCRdb copy retains only in-frame clones and omits some. The sample carries about 190,000 clones, around four fifths recorded once. Specimen: PBMCs. This chain connects TRBV6-5 to TRBJ1-1; TRBD1 is a possible D gene (5 bases). This receptor was identified in a man aged 50-59 years in good health and CMV-seronegative. CDR3 amino acids: CASHRGWEANTEAFF. DNA for the CDR3: TGTGCCAGCCATAGGGGCTGGGAGGCGAACACTGAAGCTTTCTTT.